This is a list of T cell receptor beta chains from one sample in a study of T cell repertoires in cytomegalovirus infection. MiXCR, applied by TCRdb to the reads, yields one record per CDR3 protein. The sample includes fewer than 1,000,000 distinct CDR3 sequences, more than 25% of them seen just once. Their antigens are not known. Sequenced here: cultured CD8+ T cells from PBMCs, sampled from culture after CMV antigen stimulation. These receptor sequences come from a human donor in good health (CMV status not recorded). Some clones in this sample may be carry-over from other donors' samples. The CDR3 runs from the conserved cysteine through the conserved F or W. Fields, in order: D gene, clone size, J gene, V gene, CDR3 protein, CDR3 DNA. A D gene is named only where the DNA matches it firmly. Clone size is not always given. Where it is, it says once, few, many or a class for expanded clones.

D gene: TRBD1; clone size: .; J gene: TRBJ1-4; V gene: TRBV6-5; CDR3 protein: CASSKLQGANEKLFF; CDR3 DNA: TGTGCCAGCAGTAAGCTACAGGGGGCGAATGAAAAACTGTTTTTT
D gene: .; clone size: .; J gene: TRBJ1-1; V gene: TRBV7-6; CDR3 protein: CASSREAGLNTEAFF; CDR3 DNA: TGTGCCAGCAGCAGAGAGGCAGGGCTGAACACTGAAGCTTTCTTT
D gene: .; clone size: .; J gene: TRBJ1-6; V gene: TRBV25-1; CDR3 protein: CASVESPLHF; CDR3 DNA: TGTGCCAGCGTTGAATCACCCCTCCACTTT
D gene: .; clone size: many; J gene: TRBJ2-1; V gene: TRBV7-2; CDR3 protein: CASSFSGRFYNEQFF; CDR3 DNA: TGTGCCAGCAGCTTTTCGGGCAGATTTTACAATGAGCAGTTCTTC
D gene: TRBD2; clone size: many; J gene: TRBJ2-5; V gene: TRBV7-2; CDR3 protein: CASSPLALAGTQETQYF; CDR3 DNA: TGTGCCAGCAGCCCTCTAGCGCTAGCGGGGACCCAAGAGACCCAGTACTTC
D gene: .; clone size: .; J gene: TRBJ1-4; V gene: TRBV6-5; CDR3 protein: CASSLQLGTNEKLFF; CDR3 DNA: TGTGCCAGCAGCCTCCAACTTGGGACTAATGAAAAACTGTTTTTT
D gene: .; clone size: many; J gene: TRBJ2-7; V gene: TRBV7-6; CDR3 protein: CASSPDGYEQYF; CDR3 DNA: TGTGCCAGCAGCCCGGACGGCTACGAGCAGTACTTC
D gene: TRBD2; clone size: few; J gene: TRBJ2-5; V gene: TRBV9; CDR3 protein: CASSMSGGWKTQYF; CDR3 DNA: TGTGCCAGCAGCATGAGCGGGGGGTGGAAGACCCAGTACTTC
D gene: TRBD2; clone size: many; J gene: TRBJ2-3; V gene: TRBV12-3/TRBV12-4; CDR3 protein: CASRTGLAGVTQYF; CDR3 DNA: TGTGCCAGCAGGACGGGACTAGCGGGGGTCACGCAGTATTTT
D gene: .; clone size: .; J gene: TRBJ2-5; V gene: TRBV7-2; CDR3 protein: CAGSLGIWGQETQYF; CDR3 DNA: TGTGCCGGCAGCTTAGGGATCTGGGGCCAAGAGACCCAGTACTTT
D gene: .; clone size: many; J gene: TRBJ1-2; V gene: TRBV15; CDR3 protein: CATSRDRLGGISGYTF; CDR3 DNA: TGTGCCACCAGCAGAGATCGGTTGGGGGGTATAAGTGGCTACACCTTC
D gene: .; clone size: .; J gene: TRBJ2-1; V gene: TRBV6-1; CDR3 protein: CAIKDRSSYNEQFF; CDR3 DNA: TGTGCCATCAAAGACAGGAGCTCCTACAATGAGCAGTTCTTC
D gene: .; clone size: .; J gene: TRBJ2-5; V gene: TRBV5-8; CDR3 protein: CASDPWVPDETQYF; CDR3 DNA: TGTGCCAGTGACCCGTGGGTTCCCGATGAGACCCAGTACTTC
D gene: .; clone size: .; J gene: TRBJ1-4; V gene: TRBV27; CDR3 protein: CASRPGVTNEKLFF; CDR3 DNA: TGTGCCAGCAGGCCGGGCGTGACTAATGAAAAACTGTTTTTT
D gene: TRBD2; clone size: many; J gene: TRBJ2-5; V gene: TRBV7-6; CDR3 protein: CASSLRLAGYQETQYF; CDR3 DNA: TGTGCCAGCAGCCTCAGACTAGCGGGCTACCAAGAGACCCAGTACTTC
D gene: TRBD1; clone size: many; J gene: TRBJ1-2; V gene: TRBV7-9; CDR3 protein: CASSSGQGISNYGYTF; CDR3 DNA: TGTGCCAGCAGCTCCGGACAGGGGATCTCTAACTATGGCTACACCTTC
D gene: .; clone size: .; J gene: TRBJ1-1; V gene: TRBV4-1; CDR3 protein: CASSQAWGKNTEAFF; CDR3 DNA: TGCGCCAGCAGCCAAGCGTGGGGGAAGAACACTGAAGCTTTCTTT
D gene: .; clone size: .; J gene: TRBJ2-5; V gene: TRBV11-2; CDR3 protein: CASSPKRDQETQYF; CDR3 DNA: TGTGCCAGCAGCCCCAAAAGGGACCAAGAGACCCAGTACTTC
D gene: TRBD1; clone size: .; J gene: TRBJ1-1; V gene: TRBV6-5; CDR3 protein: CASSSNRGFTEAFF; CDR3 DNA: TGTGCCAGCAGCTCAAACAGGGGATTCACTGAAGCTTTCTTT
D gene: .; clone size: .; J gene: TRBJ2-7; V gene: TRBV11-2; CDR3 protein: CASSLVRGLSSYEQYF; CDR3 DNA: TGTGCCAGCAGCTTAGTTCGGGGCCTTTCCTCCTACGAGCAGTACTTC
D gene: TRBD1; clone size: few; J gene: TRBJ1-2; V gene: TRBV4-1; CDR3 protein: CASSQLGQGDYGYTF; CDR3 DNA: TGCGCCAGCAGCCAGTTGGGACAGGGGGACTATGGCTACACCTTC
D gene: TRBD1; clone size: .; J gene: TRBJ2-2; V gene: TRBV6-6; CDR3 protein: CASSYAQGAPSGELFF; CDR3 DNA: TGTGCCAGCAGTTACGCACAGGGGGCCCCCAGCGGGGAGCTGTTTTTT
D gene: TRBD2; clone size: few; J gene: TRBJ2-3; V gene: TRBV7-9; CDR3 protein: CASSGHSGTSGRYTDTQYF; CDR3 DNA: TGTGCCAGCAGCGGTCACTCCGGGACTAGCGGGAGATACACAGATACGCAGTATTTT
D gene: .; clone size: many; J gene: TRBJ1-5; V gene: TRBV6-6; CDR3 protein: CASSYDSLRAQHF; CDR3 DNA: TGTGCCAGCAGTTACGACAGTCTCCGGGCCCAGCATTTT
D gene: TRBD1; clone size: .; J gene: TRBJ1-4; V gene: TRBV20-1; CDR3 protein: CSAREQGVANEKLFF; CDR3 DNA: TGCAGTGCTAGAGAACAGGGGGTTGCTAATGAAAAACTGTTTTTT
D gene: .; clone size: few; J gene: TRBJ1-2; V gene: TRBV7-3; CDR3 protein: CASGDGPNYGYTF; CDR3 DNA: TGTGCCAGCGGGGACGGACCTAACTATGGCTACACCTTC
D gene: .; clone size: .; J gene: TRBJ2-1; V gene: TRBV6-5; CDR3 protein: CASSYSDLFSYNEQFF; CDR3 DNA: TGTGCCAGCAGTTACTCGGACTTATTCTCCTACAATGAGCAGTTCTTC
D gene: .; clone size: .; J gene: TRBJ1-4; V gene: TRBV18; CDR3 protein: CASSPTDNPASNEKLFF; CDR3 DNA: TGTGCCAGCTCACCGACGGACAACCCCGCGTCTAATGAAAAACTGTTTTTT
D gene: .; clone size: .; J gene: TRBJ1-5; V gene: TRBV6-6; CDR3 protein: CASSVIQPERTYSNQPQHF; CDR3 DNA: TGTGCCAGCAGTGTCATACAGCCCGAGAGAACATATAGCAATCAGCCCCAGCATTTT
D gene: TRBD2; clone size: few; J gene: TRBJ2-1; V gene: TRBV7-6; CDR3 protein: CASSPGTIPEQFF; CDR3 DNA: TGTGCCAGCAGCCCAGGGACTATACCTGAGCAGTTCTTC
D gene: TRBD2; clone size: many; J gene: TRBJ2-1; V gene: TRBV7-8; CDR3 protein: CASSRPALLAGDLNEQFF; CDR3 DNA: TGTGCCAGCAGCCGACCCGCCCTTCTAGCGGGGGACCTCAATGAGCAGTTCTTC
D gene: .; clone size: few; J gene: TRBJ1-2; V gene: TRBV10-3; CDR3 protein: CAILTQPANYGYTF; CDR3 DNA: TGTGCCATCCTTACCCAGCCCGCAAACTATGGCTACACCTTC
D gene: .; clone size: .; J gene: TRBJ2-2; V gene: TRBV7-9; CDR3 protein: CARSLDPGELFF; CDR3 DNA: TGTGCCAGGAGCTTGGACCCCGGGGAGCTGTTTTTT
D gene: .; clone size: .; J gene: TRBJ1-2; V gene: TRBV6-1; CDR3 protein: CASSLPGGNYGYTF; CDR3 DNA: TGTGCCAGCAGTCTACCTGGGGGGAACTATGGCTACACCTTC
D gene: TRBD1; clone size: .; J gene: TRBJ1-2; V gene: TRBV27; CDR3 protein: CASRQPEAIGGFGYTF; CDR3 DNA: TGTGCCAGCAGACAACCTGAGGCAATAGGGGGCTTCGGCTACACCTTC
D gene: .; clone size: many; J gene: TRBJ2-3; V gene: TRBV6-5; CDR3 protein: CASSYITETDTQYF; CDR3 DNA: TGTGCCAGCAGTTACATCACAGAGACAGATACGCAGTATTTT
D gene: .; clone size: .; J gene: TRBJ2-1; V gene: TRBV10-3; CDR3 protein: CAIKTGSYNEQFF; CDR3 DNA: TGTGCCATCAAAACGGGGTCCTACAATGAGCAGTTCTTC
D gene: TRBD2; clone size: .; J gene: TRBJ2-3; V gene: TRBV6-6; CDR3 protein: CASSYSKGQRDLRDTQYF; CDR3 DNA: TGTGCCAGCAGTTACTCGAAAGGGCAGCGGGATCTCAGGGATACGCAGTATTTT
D gene: .; clone size: .; J gene: TRBJ2-5; V gene: TRBV6-1; CDR3 protein: CASSEAEWVGKVETQYF; CDR3 DNA: TGTGCCAGCAGTGAAGCGGAATGGGTAGGGAAGGTTGAGACCCAGTACTTC
D gene: .; clone size: .; J gene: TRBJ2-1; V gene: TRBV27; CDR3 protein: CASSPTSLLYNEQFF; CDR3 DNA: TGTGCCAGCAGCCCGACAAGTCTACTATACAATGAGCAGTTCTTC
D gene: .; clone size: .; J gene: TRBJ2-2; V gene: TRBV12-3/TRBV12-4; CDR3 protein: CASTNRVYAGELFF; CDR3 DNA: TGTGCCAGCACCAATCGGGTCTATGCTGGGGAGCTGTTTTTT
D gene: TRBD2; clone size: few; J gene: TRBJ2-5; V gene: TRBV7-9; CDR3 protein: CASSLLAGNVETQYF; CDR3 DNA: TGTGCCAGCAGCCTACTAGCGGGGAACGTCGAGACCCAGTACTTC
D gene: .; clone size: .; J gene: TRBJ1-6; V gene: TRBV7-8; CDR3 protein: CASSEGPHDSPLHF; CDR3 DNA: TGTGCCAGCAGCGAGGGACCCCACGATTCACCCCTCCACTTT
D gene: .; clone size: .; J gene: TRBJ2-3; V gene: TRBV27; CDR3 protein: CASSPHDTQYF; CDR3 DNA: TGTGCCAGCAGTCCCCACGATACGCAGTATTTT
D gene: TRBD2; clone size: few; J gene: TRBJ2-5; V gene: TRBV27; CDR3 protein: CASTGGTLGETQYF; CDR3 DNA: TGTGCCAGCACCGGGGGGACGTTAGGGGAGACCCAGTACTTC
D gene: .; clone size: many; J gene: TRBJ1-5; V gene: TRBV7-6; CDR3 protein: CASSLDPGQPQHF; CDR3 DNA: TGTGCCAGCAGCTTAGATCCGGGTCAGCCCCAGCATTTT
D gene: TRBD1; clone size: few; J gene: TRBJ1-5; V gene: TRBV6-1; CDR3 protein: CASMGLNRGNQPQHF; CDR3 DNA: TGTGCCAGCATGGGTCTGAACAGGGGTAATCAGCCCCAGCATTTT
D gene: .; clone size: few; J gene: TRBJ2-4; V gene: TRBV5-6; CDR3 protein: CASSPRQIENIQYF; CDR3 DNA: TGTGCCAGCAGCCCCCGACAGATCGAAAACATTCAGTACTTC
D gene: TRBD1; clone size: few; J gene: TRBJ1-1; V gene: TRBV5-1; CDR3 protein: CASSLDRGEAFF; CDR3 DNA: TGCGCCAGCAGCTTGGACAGGGGGGAAGCTTTCTTT
D gene: TRBD1; clone size: few; J gene: TRBJ2-7; V gene: TRBV19; CDR3 protein: CASSLRLDRAYEQYF; CDR3 DNA: TGTGCCAGTAGTCTGAGATTGGACAGGGCCTACGAGCAGTACTTC
D gene: .; clone size: .; J gene: TRBJ2-1; V gene: TRBV27; CDR3 protein: CATYSLYSLGQFF; CDR3 DNA: TGTGCCACCTATTCCCTATATTCACTGGGGCAGTTCTTC
D gene: TRBD2; clone size: .; J gene: TRBJ2-2; V gene: TRBV2; CDR3 protein: CASRRLAGHTGELFF; CDR3 DNA: TGTGCCAGCAGGCGCTTAGCGGGGCACACCGGGGAGCTGTTTTTT
D gene: .; clone size: many; J gene: TRBJ1-2; V gene: TRBV7-2; CDR3 protein: CASSLDKDMYGYTF; CDR3 DNA: TGTGCCAGCAGCTTAGACAAGGACATGTATGGCTACACCTTC
D gene: .; clone size: .; J gene: TRBJ1-6; V gene: TRBV5-6; CDR3 protein: CASSSRTESINSPLHF; CDR3 DNA: TGTGCCAGCAGCTCCCGGACAGAAAGTATTAATTCACCCCTCCACTTT
D gene: .; clone size: few; J gene: TRBJ2-1; V gene: TRBV28; CDR3 protein: CASSLHRVEFEQFF; CDR3 DNA: TGTGCCAGCAGTTTACACAGGGTAGAGTTTGAGCAGTTCTTC
D gene: .; clone size: .; J gene: TRBJ2-2; V gene: TRBV6-1; CDR3 protein: CASRAWGNTGELFF; CDR3 DNA: TGTGCCAGCAGGGCCTGGGGAAACACCGGGGAGCTGTTTTTT
D gene: .; clone size: few; J gene: TRBJ1-4; V gene: TRBV10-3; CDR3 protein: CAVKGSDEKLFF; CDR3 DNA: TGTGCCGTCAAGGGTTCCGATGAAAAACTGTTTTTT
D gene: .; clone size: .; J gene: TRBJ2-3; V gene: TRBV3-1; CDR3 protein: CASSQDRGPGTDTQYF; CDR3 DNA: TGTGCCAGCAGCCAAGATCGAGGGCCAGGCACAGATACGCAGTATTTT